These 7 T cell receptor beta chains came from one sample sequenced in a study of blood T cell repertoires in COVID-19. Method: immunoSEQ multiplex PCR; TCRdb's copy keeps in-frame clones and lacks some. The table lists about 100,000 clones, just under 85% of them singletons. The material sequenced was peripheral blood. The receptor set was obtained from a man in his fifties or sixties with active or convalescent COVID-19.

The rearrangement links TRBV5-6 to TRBJ1-4; 7 nucleotides line up with TRBD1. The V segment lost 4 bases and the J segment 2 bases; nucleotides outside the gene matches: 8. In germline, CDR1 is SGHDT, CDR2 YYEEEE. This CDR3 has 16 amino acids. This CDR3 reads CASSRTPTGTNEKLFF. In DNA form, the CDR3 reads TGTGCCAGCAGCCGCACACCGACAGGGACTAATGAAAAACTGTTTTTT.

The V call is TRBV3-1 (or the pseudogene TRBV3-2), the J call TRBJ1-6, with 10 bases lining up with TRBD1. Germline V CDR1 and CDR2: LGHDT, YNNKEL (reference sequence). This CDR3 has 15 amino acids. V lost 1 base and J lost 8; bases outside the gene matches: 2. The CDR3 region is CASSQVGTGDSPLHF. CDR3 nucleotide sequence: TGTGCCAGCAGCCAAGTTGGGACAGGGGATTCACCCCTCCACTTT.

The count of this clone is one. The chain employs TRBV29-1 and TRBJ2-3; a weak D match, TRBD1 (6 bases). Germline-derived CDR1 and CDR2 are SQVTM and ANQGSEA. The CDR3 extends over 14 amino acids. V was cut by 1 base and J by 4 bases, with 12 bases left in between. The CDR3 sequence: CSVEGLQGSDTQYF. The CDR3 coding sequence is TGCAGCGTTGAAGGGCTACAGGGCTCAGATACGCAGTATTTT.

The chain couples TRBV19 to TRBJ2-6; D not certain. From germline, CDR1 is LNHDA and CDR2 SQIVND (reference sequence). The CDR3 sequence is 15 residues long. V gave up 5 bases and J gave up 2 bases, with 10 bases separating them. CDR3 nucleotide sequence: TGTGCCAGTAGTGAGCGCGGTACTGGGGCCAACGTCCTGACTTTC. It specifies CASSERGTGANVLTF.

The rearrangement links TRBV25-1 to TRBJ2-2, with D tentatively TRBD2 (7 bases). Trimming removed 11 bases at V and 1 base at J, with 14 bases between. CDR1 MGHDK and CDR2 SYGVNS come from the germline V gene. This CDR3 region has 14 residues. DNA of the CDR3: TGTGCCGCCACCGGGGGGCTGAACACCGGGGAGCTGTTTTTT. Its protein is CAATGGLNTGELFF.

V gene TRBV4-1 combines with J gene TRBJ1-1; 7 bases agree with TRBD1. In germline, CDR1 is MGHRA, CDR2 YSYEKL. The CDR3 contains 18 residues. The V gene end was trimmed by 3 bases and the J gene end by 0 bases; junction bases not matched to a gene: 13. CDR3 bases: TGCGCCAGCAGCCATACCTGGGGACAGCGAAACGTGAACACTGAAGCTTTCTTT. Protein product: CASSHTWGQRNVNTEAFF.

This chain connects TRBV7-9 to TRBJ2-1; the D gene is possibly TRBD1 (5 bases). The CDR3 loop spans 14 amino acids. Trimming removed 2 bases from V and 1 base from J, with 6 bases in between. In germline, CDR1 is SEHNR, CDR2 FQNEAQ (reference sequence). The CDR3 DNA reads as TGTGCCAGCAGCTTACAGGGTTCCTACAATGAGCAGTTCTTC. Amino acids: CASSLQGSYNEQFF. Combining the CDR3 with reference TRBV7-9 and TRBJ2-1 gives the whole variable domain DTGVSQNPRHKITKRGQNVTFRCDPISEHNRLYWYRQTLGQGPEFLTYFQNEAQLEKSRLLSDRFSAERPKGSFSTLEIQRTEQGDSAMYLCASSLQGSYNEQFFGPGTRLTVL.